Sequencing of this TCR beta chain was carried out in a study of response to subunit inactivated influenza vaccine. This CDR3 is 14 amino acids long. Between the trimmed V and J ends, which lost 1 base and 0 bases, there was a span of 9 bases. Germline values: CDR1 DFQATT, CDR2 SNEGSKA (reference sequence). Each CDR3 protein is one row after TCRdb ran MiXCR on the RT-PCR reads. Seen here are 560,000 or so distinct CDR3 sequences, less than 10% observed once, and the top ten hold around 13%. This clonotype was seen ten or more times. This chain connects TRBV20-1 to TRBJ2-5; D is perhaps TRBD1 or TRBD2 (5 bases each). This sequence was found in a man between 45 and 75 years old who received an inactivated influenza vaccine. The sequencing here drew on PBMCs from blood, taken around 25 months after vaccination. The CDR3 DNA follows: TGCAGTGCTAGAGTGGGGGTTTACCAAGAGACCCAGTACTTC. It encodes CSARVGVYQETQYF.